Shown below are 15 T cell receptor beta chains from a single sample sequenced in a study of T cells and Merkel cell carcinoma outcomes. Here immunoSEQ multiplex PCR was the method, and the copy in TCRdb shows in-frame clones only, minus some. The table has about 1,300 clones, roughly 90% seen once. Sequencing input: tumor tissue from Merkel cell carcinoma. These receptor sequences come from a human donor with Merkel cell carcinoma.

J is TRBJ2-7 and V is TRBV5-6; TRBD2 is a possible D gene (7 bases). The CDR3 has 17 amino acids. V was cut by 2 bases and J by 0 bases, with 18 bases left in between. Per the germline V gene, CDR1 is SGHDT and CDR2 is YYEEEE. CDR3 sequence reads: CASSFWGLAEISYEQYF. The CDR3 nucleotides are TGTGCCAGCAGCTTTTGGGGGCTAGCGGAAATCTCCTACGAGCAGTACTTC.

Only a few counts were recorded for this clone. Additional DNA sequences in this sample encode the identical CDR3. The genes are TRBV4-1 and TRBJ2-6; 10 positions match TRBD1. Germline lookup yields CDR1 MGHRA and CDR2 YSYEKL. The CDR3 is 17 residues long. Germline trimming cut 2 bases from V and 1 base from J; bases unmatched to any gene: 2. The CDR3 region is CASSQRTGGSGANVLTF. Here the CDR3 DNA reads TGCGCCAGCAGCCAAAGGACAGGGGGTTCTGGGGCCAACGTCCTGACTTTC.

V usage is TRBV9 and J usage is TRBJ2-1, with a weak D call TRBD1 (5 bases). The CDR3 length is 15 residues. Germline V lookup: CDR1 SGDLS, CDR2 YYNGEE. The V gene lost 0 bases and the J gene lost 2 bases, with 9 bases spanning the gap. The CDR3 DNA follows: TGTGCCAGCAGCGTAGCTGGGGCTACCTACAATGAGCAGTTCTTC. Protein: CASSVAGATYNEQFF. The full variable domain, in which reference TRBV9 and TRBJ2-1 provide the parts outside the CDR3, is DSGVTQTPKHLITATGQRVTLRCSPRSGDLSVYWYQQSLDQGLQFLIQYYNGEERAKGNILERFSAQQFPDLHSELNLSSLELGDSALYFCASSVAGATYNEQFFGPGTRLTVL.

V is TRBV7-9 and J is TRBJ2-2; D remains unclear. Germline V gives CDR1 SEHNR, CDR2 FQNEAQ (reference sequence). This CDR3 is built from 15 residues. Deletions cut 4 bases from V and 1 base from J, with 10 bases between. CDR3 in DNA: TGTGCCAGCAGCTCTTCCTTCTTGAACACCGGGGAGCTGTTTTTT. As protein: CASSSSFLNTGELFF.

The chain combines TRBV5-4 with TRBJ1-5, with D hard to call. Germline V lookup: CDR1 SGHNT, CDR2 YYREEE (reference sequence). This CDR3 is 13 amino acids long. V was cut by 3 bases and J by 4 bases, with 8 bases left in between. The CDR3 sequence: CASSSDINQPQHF. The CDR3 DNA reads as TGTGCCAGCAGCTCCGACATTAATCAGCCCCAGCATTTT.

V and J are TRBV11-3 and TRBJ2-7, with D unresolved. Germline V lookup: CDR1 SGHNT, CDR2 YENEEA. The CDR3 spans 14 residues. Trimming left V 1 base short and J 2 bases short, with 9 bases between. CDR3 sequence reads: CASSLGAGPYEQYF. The CDR3, as DNA: TGTGCCAGCAGCTTAGGGGCAGGTCCCTACGAGCAGTACTTC. The full variable domain, its missing parts supplied by reference TRBV11-3 and TRBJ2-7, is EAGVVQSPRYKIIEKKQPVAFWCNPISGHNTLYWYLQNLGQGPELLIRYENEEAVDDSQLPKDRFSAERLKGVDSTLKIQPAELGDSAVYLCASSLGAGPYEQYFGPGTRLTVT.

The chain has TRBV2 and TRBJ2-7; D is ambiguous. Germline assignment: CDR1 SNHLY and CDR2 FYNNEI. The V and J ends lost 4 bases and 5 bases respectively, with 9 bases between them. The CDR3 is made up of 12 amino acids. CDR3 in DNA: TGTGCCAGCAGTGTGTTAATCCACGAGCAGTACTTC. Protein product: CASSVLIHEQYF.

The rearrangement links TRBV5-6 to TRBJ2-7; tentatively, D is TRBD1 (6 bases). This CDR3 has 14 residues. The V end was cut by 2 bases, the J end by 6 bases, with 15 bases between. From germline, CDR1 is SGHDT and CDR2 YYEEEE. CDR3 sequence: CASSFRQGWSEQYF. In nucleotides, the CDR3 is TGTGCCAGCAGCTTTCGGCAGGGGTGGAGCGAGCAGTACTTC. Based on the CDR3 plus reference TRBV5-6 and TRBJ2-7, the full variable domain is DAGVTQSPTHLIKTRGQQVTLRCSPKSGHDTVSWYQQALGQGPQFIFQYYEEEERQRGNFPDRFSGHQFPNYSSELNVNALLLGDSALYLCASSFRQGWSEQYFGPGTRLTVT.

The chain couples TRBV9 to TRBJ1-6, with D unresolved. CDR3 size: 14 residues. Trimming took 4 bases from V and 9 from J, leaving 14 bases between them. Germline values: CDR1 SGDLS, CDR2 YYNGEE. The CDR3 nucleotides read TGTGCCAGCAGCCTAGGGTCCGTAGGTTCACCCCTCCACTTT. Translated, it gives CASSLGSVGSPLHF.

Here the CDR3 reads CASSRGPDKNTQYF. CDR3 DNA sequence: TGTGCCAGCAGCAGGGGACCGGATAAGAATACCCAGTACTTC. The chain joins TRBV5-6 to TRBJ2-5; D could derive from TRBD1 or TRBD2 (5 bases each). The CDR3 loop spans 14 amino acids. V was pared by 4 bases and J by 8 bases, with 18 bases between. Germline V CDR1 and CDR2: SGHDT, YYEEEE.

The gene calls are TRBV7-2 and TRBJ2-5; 11 bases are a match to TRBD2. V shed 1 base, J shed 2 bases, and the junction held 3 bases outside the gene matches. Germline V gives CDR1 SGHTA, CDR2 FQGNSA. The CDR3 totals 16 residues. The CDR3 region is CASSLEVAGGQETQYF. The CDR3 nucleotides read TGTGCCAGCAGCTTAGAGGTAGCGGGAGGGCAAGAGACCCAGTACTTC.

The genes are TRBV6-4 and TRBJ2-3; 9 bases map to TRBD1. J gave up 1 base and V 4 bases, and 0 bases lay outside the gene matches. This CDR3 is 14 amino acids long. Germline V CDR1 and CDR2: MRHNA, SNTAGT. The CDR3 region has the DNA TGTGCCAGCAGTGGGACAGGGGGCACAGATACGCAGTATTTT. Its protein is CASSGTGGTDTQYF.

The chain carries TRBV15 and TRBJ1-5, with D unclear. V lost 3 bases and J 5 bases, leaving 17 bases between the germline ends. The CDR3 totals 16 residues. Germline loops: CDR1 LNHNV, CDR2 YYDKDF (reference sequence). CDR3 loop: CATSRAWAGPYQPQHF. The CDR3 DNA reads TGTGCCACCAGCAGGGCTTGGGCAGGACCTTATCAGCCCCAGCATTTT.

The gene calls are TRBV15 and TRBJ2-1, with D unclear. The CDR3 runs to 15 residues. Germline CDR1 is LNHNV and CDR2 is YYDKDF (reference sequence). V was cut by 7 bases and J by 0 bases, with 13 bases left in between. In nucleotides, the CDR3 is TGTGCCACCAAGCCGACCACCAGCTCCTACAATGAGCAGTTCTTC. It is translated as CATKPTTSSYNEQFF.

In regard to this clone: The same CDR3 arises from other DNA sequences in this sample as well. This chain connects TRBV7-3 to TRBJ2-7; weak D call: TRBD1 (5 bases). Germline assignment: CDR1 SGHTA and CDR2 FQGTGA. V dropped 1 base and J dropped 6 bases, with 19 bases sitting between them. The CDR3 has 16 amino acids. The CDR3 DNA reads as TGTGCCAGCAGCTTAAGGGGCTTTACGGGCTTCGCCGAGCAGTACTTC. This sequence encodes CASSLRGFTGFAEQYF.